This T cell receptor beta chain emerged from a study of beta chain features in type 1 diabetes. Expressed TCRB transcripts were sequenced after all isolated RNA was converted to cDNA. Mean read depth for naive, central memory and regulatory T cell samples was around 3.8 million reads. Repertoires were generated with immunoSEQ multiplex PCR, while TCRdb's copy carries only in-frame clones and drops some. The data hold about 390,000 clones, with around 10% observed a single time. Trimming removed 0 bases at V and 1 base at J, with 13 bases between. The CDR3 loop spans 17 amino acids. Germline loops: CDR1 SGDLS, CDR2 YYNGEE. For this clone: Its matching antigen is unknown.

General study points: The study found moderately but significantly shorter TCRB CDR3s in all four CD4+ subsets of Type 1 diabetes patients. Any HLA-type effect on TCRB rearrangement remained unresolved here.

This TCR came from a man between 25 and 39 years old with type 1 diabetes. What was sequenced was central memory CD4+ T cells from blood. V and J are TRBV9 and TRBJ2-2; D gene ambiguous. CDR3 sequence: CASSVGATLRNTGELFF. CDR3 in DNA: TGTGCCAGCAGCGTAGGCGCAACACTAAGGAACACCGGGGAGCTGTTTTTT.